Listed here are 10 T cell receptor beta chains from one sample, sequenced in a study of blood T cell repertoires in COVID-19 (dated by TCRdb to the early 2020s). The library was prepared using the immunoSEQ multiplex PCR assay. TCRdb took this table from immuneACCESS and kept in-frame rearrangements with V and J called. Such tables lack part of the clones; where checked against another copy, unresolved V genes explain under half of the gap, and the rest is unexplained. A total of about 400,000 clones appear in this sample, roughly 89% of them only once. The ten largest clones capture about 1.7% of the sample. The sample taken for sequencing was PBMCs or T cells enriched from blood (not recorded which). These receptors were taken from a woman aged 25 to 45 who had recovered from COVID-19.

The V and J genes are TRBV30 and TRBJ1-1, with no clear D. CDR3 size: 13 residues. The V gene's germline CDR1 is GTSNPN and CDR2 SVGIG (reference sequence). The germline V and J ends were trimmed by 0 bases and 8 bases, with 13 bases remaining between them. CDR3 bases: TGTGCCTGGAGTGTACTTCATAGAGCGGAAGCTTTCTTT. Translation gives CAWSVLHRAEAFF. The full variable domain, completed using reference TRBV30 and TRBJ1-1, is SQTIHQWPATLVQPVGSPLSLECTVEGTSNPNLYWYRQAAGRGLQLLFYSVGIGQISSEVPQNLSASRPQDRQFILSSKKLLLSDSGFYLCAWSVLHRAEAFFGQGTRLTVV.

This chain uses TRBV29-1 with TRBJ2-1; tentatively, D is TRBD2 (5 bases). Germline V gene data show CDR1 as SQVTM and CDR2 as ANQGSEA. V gave up 3 bases and J gave up 6 bases, with 12 bases separating them. The CDR3 extends over 13 amino acids. The CDR3 here is CSVEEPTSNEQFF. The CDR3 bases are TGCAGCGTTGAGGAACCAACTAGCAATGAGCAGTTCTTC.

The chain is built from TRBV14 and TRBJ1-4; D not resolved. V lost 5 bases and J 1 base, leaving 17 bases between the germline ends. CDR3 size: 17 residues. Germline CDR1 reads SGHDN; CDR2 reads FVKESK. This chain's CDR3 is CASSLFSPSVTNEKLFF. The CDR3, as DNA: TGTGCCAGCAGCTTGTTCTCTCCTTCGGTAACTAATGAAAAACTGTTTTTT.

The chain combines TRBV6-6 with TRBJ2-3, with TRBD2 matching over 9 bases. Germline CDR1 MNHNY, CDR2 SVGAGI (reference sequence). Losses at the gene ends were 8 bases for V and 2 bases for J; bases not matched to a gene: 5. The CDR3 is 14 residues long. CDR3 sequence reads: CASGREGLTDTQYF. The CDR3 DNA sequence: TGTGCCAGCGGGCGGGAGGGCCTCACAGATACGCAGTATTTT.

The V and J genes are TRBV7-3 and TRBJ2-2, with 7 bases aligning to TRBD2. The CDR3 length is 16 residues. V lost 0 bases to trimming and J lost 3 bases; unmatched junction nucleotides: 4. From germline, CDR1 is SGHTA and CDR2 FQGTGA. This CDR3 is CASSLTPSGYTGELFF. DNA of the CDR3: TGTGCCAGCAGCTTAACGCCTAGCGGTTACACCGGGGAGCTGTTTTTT.

This CDR3 is CAWSGYRAFGGYTF. DNA for the CDR3: TGTGCCTGGAGTGGTTACAGGGCATTTGGTGGCTACACCTTC. The chain carries TRBV30 and TRBJ1-2, with D possibly matching TRBD1 (6 bases). The ends were cut back, 1 base at V and 7 bases at J, with 16 bases in the middle. The germline gives CDR1 GTSNPN, CDR2 SVGIG (reference sequence). The CDR3 runs 14 residues. The full variable domain, in which reference TRBV30 and TRBJ1-2 provide the parts outside the CDR3, is SQTIHQWPATLVQPVGSPLSLECTVEGTSNPNLYWYRQAAGRGLQLLFYSVGIGQISSEVPQNLSASRPQDRQFILSSKKLLLSDSGFYLCAWSGYRAFGGYTFGSGTRLTVV.

The rearrangement joins TRBV29-1 to TRBJ2-7; D possibly corresponds to TRBD1 (5 bases). CDR1 and CDR2 (germline): SQVTM, ANQGSEA. With 0 bases removed from V and 7 bases from J, the gap between germline ends came to 13 bases. This CDR3 is built from 13 residues. As DNA, the CDR3 is TGCAGCGTTGAAGATCAGACCCCAGGGGAGCAGTACTTC. As protein: CSVEDQTPGEQYF.

The J gene is TRBJ2-1, the V gene TRBV9; 8 bases fit TRBD2. From germline, CDR1 is SGDLS and CDR2 YYNGEE. The trim removed 0 bases at V and 5 bases at J, leaving 13 bases unmatched. This CDR3 comprises 18 residues. The CDR3 DNA sequence: TGTGCCAGCAGCGTAGGAGGTGGTTTGGCGGGGGGAAACAATGAGCAGTTCTTC. Translated, it gives CASSVGGGLAGGNNEQFF.

The V call is TRBV5-1, the J call TRBJ1-1; D gene unclear. The CDR3 spans 15 residues. V lost 0 bases and J lost 2, with 11 bases in between. CDR1 and CDR2 (germline): SGHRS, YFSETQ. The CDR3 reads CASSLVPESNTEAFF. DNA for the CDR3: TGCGCCAGCAGCTTGGTTCCGGAGAGCAACACTGAAGCTTTCTTT.

The V and J genes are TRBV11-2 and TRBJ2-1; 9 nucleotides line up with TRBD2. Germline values: CDR1 SGHAT, CDR2 FQNNGV. The CDR3 runs to 13 residues. J lost 9 bases, V lost 2 bases, and 2 bases had no gene match. The CDR3 DNA sequence: TGTGCCAGCAGCTTAATAGCGGGAGTTGAGCAGTTCTTC. This codes for CASSLIAGVEQFF.